This T cell receptor beta chain was profiled in a study of breast tumors, draining lymph nodes, adjacent tissues. General study points: Tumor repertoires ranked between lymph nodes and nontumor tissue in diversity, with V and J gene preferences. The lymph node origin of tumor T cells was framed as consistent with a hypothesis, not demonstrated. Luminal-like breast cancer showed significantly greater tumor-nontumor repertoire similarity than basal-like breast cancer did. Most tumor T cells seemingly derive from lymph node, then expand in tumor.

This clonotype occurred many times. Its matching antigen is unknown. MiXCR, run by TCRdb on the multiplex PCR reads, gives a single entry per CDR3 protein. Of about 110,000 distinct CDR3 sequences in the sample, 30% are singletons; the top ten hold around 6%. Axillary draining lymph nodes of breast cancer patients supplied the node samples. Specimen: axillary lymph node tissue. The receptor was derived from a female donor with breast cancer. Some clones in this sample may be carry-over from other donors' samples.

The DNA for the CDR3 is TGTGCCAGCAGATCAACAGGGGTCGGAGTCGATACGCAGTATTTT. It codes for CASRSTGVGVDTQYF. The chain joins TRBV5-6 to TRBJ2-3, with TRBD1 identical over 7 bases. CDR3 size: 15 residues. V shed 5 bases, J shed 6 bases, and the junction held 12 bases outside the gene matches. The V gene's germline CDR1 is SGHDT and CDR2 YYEEEE.